This TCR beta chain was recovered during a study of T cell responses to AZD1222 COVID-19 vaccine. With respect to this clone: What it binds is unknown.

Study-level findings and limits: No repertoire was sampled before or during the peak T cell response, only after it. Increased Spike-specific TCR breadth and depth were observed after two AZD1222 doses. Baseline seropositivity occurred in only 5 to 7 AZD1222 recipients. Spike-wide coverage was observed for vaccine-associated CD4 TCRs, with dominant responses at 160-218 and 743-854.

The length of the CDR3 is 15 residues. Germline assignment: CDR1 SGHNT and CDR2 YYREEE (reference sequence). Trimming cost V 0 bases and J 1 base, with 10 bases left between them. TCRdb keeps only in-frame clones here, not all; method: immunoSEQ multiplex PCR. The data contain 77,000 or so clones, roughly nine tenths of them singletons. The receptor was isolated from an adult in good health. The J gene is TRBJ2-5, the V gene TRBV5-4, with D possibly being TRBD1 or TRBD2 (7 bases each). Here the sequenced sample was peripheral blood, taken on day 0 of AZD1222 vaccination. CDR3 coding DNA: TGTGCCAGCAGCTTGGCCAGGGGGGGCCAAGAGACCCAGTACTTC. Its protein is CASSLARGGQETQYF. Variable domain in full (rest from reference TRBV5-4 and TRBJ2-5): ETGVTQSPTHLIKTRGQQVTLRCSSQSGHNTVSWYQQALGQGPQFIFQYYREEENGRGNFPPRFSGLQFPNYSSELNVNALELDDSALYLCASSLARGGQETQYFGPGTRLLVL.